The rows below give T cell receptor beta chains drawn from one sample of a study of cytomegalovirus exposure and HLA in healthy donors. Clones were sequenced by immunoSEQ multiplex PCR, and TCRdb holds only the in-frame ones, with some missing. This table has 57,000 or so clones, around 72% appearing once. The sample taken for sequencing was PBMCs. Receptor source: a man aged 50-60 years in good health and CMV-seropositive. Both conserved end residues are part of each CDR3. Fields, in order: V gene, D gene, clone size, J gene, CDR3 DNA, CDR3 protein. A D gene is named only where the DNA matches it firmly. Expanded clones are given a class, and other clones once, few, many or no size at all.

TRBV7-9	NA	once	TRBJ2-2	TGTGACAGCAGCCAAAGGACGGACAGCGCGAACACCGGGGAGCTGTTTTTT	CDSSQRTDSANTGELFF
TRBV10-2	TRBD1	NA	TRBJ2-7	TGCGCCAGCAGCCTGGACAGGGCCGAGCAGTACTTC	CASSLDRAEQYF
TRBV21-1	NA	NA	TRBJ2-1	TGTGCCAGCATCGTAGCGGGGGCCCCCCCCAGTGAGCAGTTCTTC	CASIVAGAPPSEQFF
TRBV5-6	NA	few	TRBJ2-4	TGTGCCAGCACCCCCCGGTCAGGTTTAGCCAAAAACATTCAGTACTTC	CASTPRSGLAKNIQYF
TRBV15	TRBD1	NA	TRBJ1-4	TGTGCCACCAGCAGGGGGGACAGTAATGAAAAACTGTTTTTT	CATSRGDSNEKLFF
TRBV5-1	TRBD1	NA	TRBJ2-7	TGCGCCATCAGCTTGGGTGTTGGGGGACAGGGATCTTCCTACGAGCAGTACTTC	CAISLGVGGQGSSYEQYF
TRBV7-2	NA	NA	TRBJ2-7	TGTGCCAGCACCCGAGGCGTGGGAGCCGGATACGAGCAGTACTTC	CASTRGVGAGYEQYF
TRBV27	NA	NA	TRBJ2-7	TGTGCCAGCAGTTATGGGACAATACCCTACGAGCAGTACTTC	CASSYGTIPYEQYF
TRBV6-5	TRBD1	NA	TRBJ2-7	TGTGCCAGCCTGCCAGGGGGCTCGTACGAGCAGTACTTC	CASLPGGSYEQYF
TRBV5-1	NA	NA	TRBJ2-7	NA	CASSVGQGAPGEQCF
TRBV4-3	NA	once	TRBJ2-7	TGCGCCAGTAGCCAAGATCGTCAGGGAGGCGTCGAGCAGTACTTC	CASSQDRQGGVEQYF
TRBV5-1	NA	NA	TRBJ2-7	TGCGCCAGCAGCTCCGGCGGAGGGTACGAGCAGTACTTC	CASSSGGGYEQYF
TRBV27	TRBD1	NA	TRBJ1-2	TGTGCCAGCAGTGAGACAGGGGGGTATGGCTACACCTTC	CASSETGGYGYTF
TRBV27	TRBD2	once	TRBJ2-7	TGTGCCAGCAGAGTACTAGCGGGGGGGTCCTACGAGCAGTACTTC	CASRVLAGGSYEQYF
TRBV5-8	NA	NA	TRBJ2-1	TGTGCCAGCGGGGGTAGAGGGAGAGGGGGCAATGAGCAGTTCTTC	CASGGRGRGGNEQFF
TRBV7-9	TRBD1	NA	TRBJ1-3	TGTGCCAGCAGCTCTCAGGGGGCCGCGGGAAACACCATATATTTT	CASSSQGAAGNTIYF
TRBV7-2	NA	NA	TRBJ2-7	TGTGCCAGCAGCTTAGCGGGGCAGGGCGACTACGAGCAGTACTTC	CASSLAGQGDYEQYF
TRBV9	TRBD1	NA	TRBJ1-2	TGTGCCAGCAGCGCTACCGTGGACAGGGGCTATGGCTACACCTTC	CASSATVDRGYGYTF
TRBV18	NA	NA	TRBJ2-1	TGTGCCAGCTCACCACCGGCTAGCAGTTCGGGCAATGAGCAGTTCTTC	CASSPPASSSGNEQFF
TRBV30	NA	NA	TRBJ1-6	TGTGCCTGGAGTCCCGGGACAATAAGTTCACCCCTCCACTTT	CAWSPGTISSPLHF
TRBV15	NA	NA	TRBJ1-2	TGTGCCACCAGCGCCCTCCGACAGACTAACTATGGCTACACCTTC	CATSALRQTNYGYTF
TRBV5-4	NA	NA	TRBJ2-5	TGTGCCAGCAGCCCCATGACCGGGGGAGGGACCCAGTACTTC	CASSPMTGGGTQYF
TRBV7-2	TRBD2	once	TRBJ2-1	TGTGCCAGCAGCTTAAAACCTCTGACCAGCGGGAGGGGGTACAATGAGCAGTTCTTC	CASSLKPLTSGRGYNEQFF
TRBV9	TRBD1	NA	TRBJ2-7	TGTGCCAGCAGCTCACAGGGGTCGAGCTCCTACGAGCAGTACTTC	CASSSQGSSSYEQYF
TRBV5-4	TRBD2	NA	TRBJ2-3	TGTGCCAGCAGCTCTACTAGCGGCACAGATACGCAGTATTTT	CASSSTSGTDTQYF
TRBV18	TRBD2	once	TRBJ2-2	TGTGCCAGCTCAACCAGGGAGGGCACCGGGGAGCTGTTTTTT	CASSTREGTGELFF
TRBV18	NA	NA	TRBJ2-5	TGTGCCAGCTCACCTTTCCCAGGGGAAGAGACCCAGTACTTC	CASSPFPGEETQYF